The clone carrying this TCR beta chain was picked up many times. The antigen is undetermined. Germline V gene lookup returns CDR1 LGHNA and CDR2 YNFKEQ. This CDR3 is built from 14 residues. Trimming removed 4 bases from V and 5 bases from J; junction bases left unmatched: 6. The sample comes from a study of CD8+CD57+ T cells in acquired aplastic anemia. An expansion of CD8+CD57+ cells by flow cytometry had been shown in patients chosen for sequencing. Both TCR beta VDJ combination and CDR3 sequence profiling were carried out. Genomic DNA was the template for this profiling. TCRdb passed the reads through MiXCR, listing each CDR3 protein once. The data hold around 200,000 distinct CDR3 sequences, with about three fifths observed a single time. Broader study findings: Patients and controls had in common 25 to 30 CD8+ CDR3 sequences.

The origin of this receptor is a human donor with aplastic anemia. V is TRBV4-2 and J is TRBJ2-5, with 8 positions matching TRBD1. Sequences were obtained from sorted CD4+, CD8+, or CD8+CD57+ T cells (not recorded which) from PBMCs. CDR3 protein: CASSPWTGKETQYF. CDR3 bases: TGTGCCAGCAGCCCCTGGACAGGGAAGGAGACCCAGTACTTC.